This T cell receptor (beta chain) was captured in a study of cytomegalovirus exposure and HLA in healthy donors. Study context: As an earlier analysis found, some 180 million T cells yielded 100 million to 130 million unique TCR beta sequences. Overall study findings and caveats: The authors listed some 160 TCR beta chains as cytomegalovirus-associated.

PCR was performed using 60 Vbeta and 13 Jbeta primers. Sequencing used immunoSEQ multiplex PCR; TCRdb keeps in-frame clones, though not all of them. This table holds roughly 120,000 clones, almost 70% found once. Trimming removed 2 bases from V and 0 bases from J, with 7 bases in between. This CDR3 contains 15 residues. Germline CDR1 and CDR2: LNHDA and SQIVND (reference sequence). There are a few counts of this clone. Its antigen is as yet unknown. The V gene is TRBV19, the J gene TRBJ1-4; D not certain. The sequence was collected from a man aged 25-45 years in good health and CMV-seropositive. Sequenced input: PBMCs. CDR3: CASSIHGATNEKLFF. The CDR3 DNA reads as TGTGCCAGTAGTATACACGGGGCAACTAATGAAAAACTGTTTTTT.